This record concerns one TCR beta chain sequence. Its antigen is currently unknown. This specimen comes from a study of T cell clones after liver transplantation. Study in general: At least one year of complete immunosuppression withdrawal without enzymes over twice normal defined tolerance. General study results and limits: In two subjects, few donor cells limited the measurable donor-reactive repertoire.

The protocol was immunoSEQ multiplex PCR, while the TCRdb copy is restricted to in-frame clones and leaves out a portion. The table has fewer than 20,000 clones, 88% seen once. With 6 bases removed from V and 2 bases from J, the gap between germline ends came to 15 bases. Germline CDR1 is MNHNY and CDR2 is SVGAGI (reference sequence). CDR3 length equals 15 residues. V gene TRBV6-6 combines with J gene TRBJ2-3; D perhaps matches TRBD2 (7 bases). The sequences come from CD8+ T cells from blood, collected before liver transplant. The sequence derives from a human donor who received a liver transplant. DNA of the CDR3: TGTGCCAGCAGCTCGGGGAGGGGGAACACAGATACGCAGTATTTT. This gives the protein CASSSGRGNTDTQYF.